A single sample gave rise to the 27 T cell receptor beta chains below, sequenced in a study of CD8+ T cells in alopecia areata (dated by TCRdb to between 2018 and 2020). The time point label here, explained by the study, means: roughly 24 weeks on oral tofacitinib. Reading the label with the study, this specimen's treatment or condition is: oral pan-JAK inhibitor, 5-10 mg twice daily. Library preparation used the immunoSEQ multiplex PCR assay. To provide template for TCR sequencing, every sample had RNA extracted and reverse transcribed into cDNA. What TCRdb holds here is the immuneACCESS table cut down to in-frame rearrangements. Part of the clones is not present; checked against another copy, under half of the missing clones reflect an unresolved V gene, and the others are unexplained. Counted in this sample were about 120,000 clones; less than 75% of them appeared once. Of the sample, more than 10% falls within the top ten clones.

The source material was CD8+ T cells sorted from blood, sampled at week 24, from a patient treated with tofacitinib. All receptors derive from a human donor with alopecia areata.

The J gene is TRBJ1-4, the V gene TRBV6-5; 9 bases match TRBD1. The CDR3 runs to 13 residues. Germline loops: CDR1 MNHEY, CDR2 SVGAGI. The junction had 7 bases not matched to a gene; V was cut back by 11 bases and J by 6 bases. CDR3 sequence reads: CAVHRGQDEKLFF. The DNA for the CDR3 is TGTGCCGTACACAGGGGGCAAGATGAAAAACTGTTTTTT.

The chain couples TRBV2 to TRBJ1-6, with 8 bases identical to TRBD1. V lost 2 bases, J lost 10 bases, and 7 bases stayed unmatched. The CDR3 extends over 15 amino acids. Germline V lookup: CDR1 SNHLY, CDR2 FYNNEI. CDR3 in amino acids: CASSEWGTGKSPLHF. In DNA, the CDR3 is TGTGCCAGCAGTGAATGGGGGACAGGCAAGTCACCCCTCCACTTT.

In its sample, this clone was seen a few times. The rearrangement links TRBV6-5 to TRBJ1-3; D unclear. The length of the CDR3 is 13 residues. V lost 5 bases, J lost 0 bases, and 5 bases lay in between. Looked up from germline, CDR1 is MNHEY and CDR2 is SVGAGI. The CDR3 DNA reads TGTGCCAGCAGTAGTTTCTCTGGAAACACCATATATTTT. It translates to CASSSFSGNTIYF.

On this clone: Other DNA sequences from this sample encode an identical CDR3 as well. The rearrangement joins TRBV5-6 to TRBJ1-1, with TRBD1 matching over 10 bases. Germline V gene data show CDR1 as SGHDT and CDR2 as YYEEEE. Germline trimming cut 3 bases from V and 4 bases from J; bases unmatched to any gene: 0. This CDR3 has 13 amino acids. The CDR3 DNA sequence: TGTGCCAGCAGCTGGGACAGGGGCACTGAAGCTTTCTTT. Translation gives CASSWDRGTEAFF. Drawing the rest from reference TRBV5-6 and TRBJ1-1, the complete variable domain is DAGVTQSPTHLIKTRGQQVTLRCSPKSGHDTVSWYQQALGQGPQFIFQYYEEEERQRGNFPDRFSGHQFPNYSSELNVNALLLGDSALYLCASSWDRGTEAFFGQGTRLTVV.

This chain connects TRBV19 to TRBJ2-5; no definite D call. V lost 3 bases, J lost 3 bases, and 8 bases lay in between. Germline V CDR1 and CDR2: LNHDA, SQIVND (reference sequence). CDR3 length: 13 residues. CDR3 sequence: CASSMSGEETQYF. CDR3 coding DNA: TGTGCCAGTAGTATGTCGGGCGAAGAGACCCAGTACTTC.

The chain couples TRBV25-1 to TRBJ2-7; D is unclear. The CDR3 runs 13 residues. With 2 bases removed from V and 1 base from J, the gap between germline ends came to 6 bases. Germline-derived CDR1 and CDR2 are MGHDK and SYGVNS. CDR3 region: CASSEAGSYEQYF. DNA for the CDR3: TGTGCCAGCAGTGAAGCAGGTTCCTACGAGCAGTACTTC.

This clone was seen only a few times. The chain couples TRBV25-1 to TRBJ2-1; D may match TRBD1 or TRBD2 (7 bases each). CDR3 length: 15 residues. CDR1 is MGHDK, CDR2 SYGVNS, per germline. Trimming pared 4 bases from V and 2 bases from J, leaving 12 bases between. The CDR3 DNA reads as TGTGCCAGCAGTGTCAGGGGGGGGGCCTACAATGAGCAGTTCTTC. Translating gives CASSVRGGAYNEQFF.

The chain recombines TRBV5-6 with TRBJ2-7; D gene uncertain. CDR1 is SGHDT and CDR2 is YYEEEE in the germline V gene. Trimming stripped 0 bases from V and 2 bases from J, with 6 bases between. CDR3 length equals 13 residues. CDR3 coding DNA: TGTGCCAGCAGCTTGGCTCAAGCCTACGAGCAGTACTTC. It yields the protein CASSLAQAYEQYF.

The V call is TRBV5-1, the J call TRBJ1-1; D is possibly TRBD1 (5 bases). Germline V lookup: CDR1 SGHRS, CDR2 YFSETQ. V lost 2 bases, J lost 0 bases, and 11 bases lay in between. This CDR3 has 15 amino acids. Here the CDR3 reads CASSFRTGMNTEAFF. CDR3 nucleotide sequence: TGCGCCAGCAGCTTTAGAACAGGCATGAACACTGAAGCTTTCTTT. The entire variable domain, with the rest obtained from reference TRBV5-1 and TRBJ1-1, is as follows: KAGVTQTPRYLIKTRGQQVTLSCSPISGHRSVSWYQQTPGQGLQFLFEYFSETQRNKGNFPGRFSGRQFSNSRSEMNVSTLELGDSALYLCASSFRTGMNTEAFFGQGTRLTVV.

This clone was seen a handful of times. This chain connects TRBV9 to TRBJ2-7; TRBD2 aligns across 7 bases. Germline V gene data show CDR1 as SGDLS and CDR2 as YYNGEE. Losses at the gene ends were 3 bases for V and 2 bases for J; bases not matched to a gene: 2. The CDR3 length is 13 residues. CDR3 in amino acids: CASSGGGAYEQYF. The CDR3, as DNA: TGTGCCAGCAGCGGCGGGGGTGCCTACGAGCAGTACTTC.

The chain couples TRBV15 to TRBJ1-5, with a weak D call TRBD1 (5 bases). CDR1 is LNHNV and CDR2 is YYDKDF in the germline V gene (reference sequence). Trimming pared 3 bases from V and 3 bases from J, leaving 12 bases between. This CDR3 spans 15 amino acids. CDR3 region: CATSSGTVANQPQHF. The DNA of the CDR3 is TGTGCCACCAGCAGCGGGACGGTCGCCAATCAGCCCCAGCATTTT.

This chain joins TRBV13 and TRBJ2-1; the match to TRBD1 covers 7 bases. Germline values: CDR1 PRHDT, CDR2 FYEKMQ (reference sequence). V lost 6 bases to trimming and J lost 9 bases; unmatched junction nucleotides: 8. There are 13 residues in the CDR3. CDR3 amino acids: CASRPQTGTEQFF. The CDR3 DNA reads TGTGCCAGCAGACCGCAGACAGGGACTGAGCAGTTCTTC. Full variable domain (rest looked up from reference TRBV13 and TRBJ2-1): AAGVIQSPRHLIKEKRETATLKCYPIPRHDTVYWYQQGPGQDPQFLISFYEKMQSDKGSIPDRFSAQQFSDYHSELNMSSLELGDSALYFCASRPQTGTEQFFGPGTRLTVL.

The J gene is TRBJ1-1, the V gene TRBV27; the D gene is possibly TRBD1 (5 bases). This CDR3 region has 15 residues. Germline loops: CDR1 MNHEY, CDR2 SMNVEV (reference sequence). V shed 1 base and J shed 4 bases, with 13 bases lying between them. The CDR3 region is CASSLLARAGTEAFF. CDR3 DNA: TGTGCCAGCAGTTTATTAGCCAGGGCCGGCACTGAAGCTTTCTTT.

The chain has TRBV5-6 and TRBJ2-3; D remains unclear. CDR1 is SGHDT and CDR2 is YYEEEE in the germline V gene. V lost 4 bases, J lost 1 base, and 7 bases lay in between. This CDR3 contains 13 residues. CDR3 sequence: CASSTWGTDTQYF. The CDR3 region has the DNA TGTGCCAGCAGCACTTGGGGCACAGATACGCAGTATTTT.

In its sample, this clone was seen a few times. The CDR3 sequence is CSVGGQGSYEQYF. The CDR3 nucleotides are TGCAGCGTAGGCGGACAGGGGAGCTACGAGCAGTACTTC. V gene TRBV29-1 combines with J gene TRBJ2-7; 9 bases fit TRBD1. Germline CDR1 SQVTM, CDR2 ANQGSEA. The CDR3 has 13 residues. The junction had 6 bases not matched to a gene; V was cut back by 6 bases and J by 3 bases.

The rearrangement uses TRBV27 and TRBJ2-4; 7 bases fit TRBD1. This CDR3 has 13 amino acids. Germline CDR1 MNHEY, CDR2 SMNVEV (reference sequence). The V segment lost 5 bases and the J segment 8 bases; nucleotides outside the gene matches: 6. The CDR3 loop is CASSPTGVDIQYF. The CDR3 bases are TGTGCCAGCAGTCCAACAGGGGTGGACATTCAGTACTTC.

In its sample, this clone was seen a few times. The V call is TRBV29-1, the J call TRBJ2-7, with D unclear. This CDR3 is 13 amino acids long. The V gene lost 8 bases and the J gene lost 0 bases, with 14 bases spanning the gap. Germline V gene data show CDR1 as SQVTM and CDR2 as ANQGSEA. This CDR3 reads CSTLHLGSYEQYF. CDR3 DNA sequence: TGCAGCACCCTACATCTTGGCTCCTACGAGCAGTACTTC.

The genes are TRBV4-1 and TRBJ1-1, with 7 bases aligning to TRBD1. The junction had 8 bases not matched to a gene; V was cut back by 2 bases and J by 8 bases. This CDR3 has 14 residues. Germline values: CDR1 MGHRA, CDR2 YSYEKL. The CDR3 reads CASSQLVGTDEAFF. CDR3 bases: TGCGCCAGCAGCCAACTGGTTGGGACAGACGAAGCTTTCTTT.

This clone came up a few times. The rearrangement links TRBV9 to TRBJ2-3, with 12 bases that match TRBD2. This CDR3 region has 17 residues. The ends lost 3 bases at V and 2 bases at J; junction bases unmatched: 7. Germline CDR1 reads SGDLS; CDR2 reads YYNGEE. CDR3 amino acids: CASSALSSGGATDTQYF. In DNA form, the CDR3 reads TGTGCCAGCAGCGCCCTTTCTAGCGGGGGGGCCACAGATACGCAGTATTTT.

The gene calls are TRBV12-5 and TRBJ2-3; 8 bases fit TRBD1. The CDR3 runs to 17 residues. The germline V gene encodes CDR1 LGHNT and CDR2 FRNRAP. V trimming: 2 bases; J trimming: 1 base; junction bases outside the gene matches: 8. The CDR3 protein is CASGLSQGVGGTDTQYF. The DNA of the CDR3 is TGTGCTAGTGGTTTGTCACAGGGGGTAGGAGGCACAGATACGCAGTATTTT.

This clone has just one count. This sequence joins TRBV5-7 and TRBJ1-6; D might be TRBD1 (5 bases). TRBV5-7 is marked as an open reading frame, function uncertain. Deletions cut 0 bases from V and 2 bases from J, with 9 bases between. The CDR3 runs to 16 residues. The CDR3 DNA follows: TGTGCCAGCAGCTTGGATGGGGCGACCTATAATTCACCCCTCCACTTT. This encodes CASSLDGATYNSPLHF.

In its sample, this clone was seen once. The chain carries TRBV5-1 and TRBJ1-2, with a possible D match to TRBD1 (6 bases). Germline-derived CDR1 and CDR2 are SGHRS and YFSETQ. V lost 4 bases and J 4 bases, leaving 14 bases between the germline ends. CDR3 length: 14 amino acids. CDR3 residues: CASSPGGAGYGYTF. Written as DNA, the CDR3 is TGCGCCAGCAGCCCTGGGGGGGCTGGCTATGGCTACACCTTC.

CDR3 region: CASSLGQGDSYEQYF. In DNA form, the CDR3 reads TGCGCCAGCAGCCTTGGACAGGGGGATTCCTACGAGCAGTACTTC. The chain couples TRBV4-3 to TRBJ2-7, with 10 bases fitting TRBD1. The V segment lost 4 bases and the J segment 1 base; nucleotides outside the gene matches: 4. The CDR3 contains 15 residues. Germline-derived CDR1 and CDR2 are LGHNA and YSLEER.

This clone appeared a few times. J is TRBJ2-7 and V is TRBV5-1, with 12 bases matching TRBD1. Trimming at V came to 4 bases and at J to 6 bases, leaving 8 bases not matched to a gene. The CDR3 is 15 residues long. The germline gives CDR1 SGHRS, CDR2 YFSETQ. Written as DNA, the CDR3 is TGCGCCAGCAGCCCGATGGGACAGGGGGCTCCCGAGCAGTACTTC. Its translation is CASSPMGQGAPEQYF.

Only one count was recorded for this clone. The rearrangement links TRBV15 to TRBJ1-2; D remains ambiguous. Trimming removed 5 bases from V and 4 bases from J, with 11 bases in between. Germline V CDR1 and CDR2: LNHNV, YYDKDF (reference sequence). The CDR3 totals 13 residues. The CDR3 nucleotides read TGTGCCACCAGCTTAAAGAGTGGCTATGGCTACACCTTC. This codes for CATSLKSGYGYTF. The whole variable domain, remainder taken from reference TRBV15 and TRBJ1-2, is DAMVIQNPRYQVTQFGKPVTLSCSQTLNHNVMYWYQQKSSQAPKLLFHYYDKDFNNEADTPDNFQSRRPNTSFCFLDIRSPGLGDTAMYLCATSLKSGYGYTFGSGTRLTVV.

This clone has a single count. The V gene is TRBV4-2, the J gene TRBJ2-7; D gene uncertain. Germline-derived CDR1 and CDR2 are LGHNA and YNFKEQ. This CDR3 has 13 amino acids. V lost 5 bases to trimming and J lost 2 bases, with 10 bases between them. CDR3 region: CASSWQGTYEQYF. In DNA form, the CDR3 reads TGTGCCAGCAGCTGGCAAGGAACCTACGAGCAGTACTTC.

This clone has a count of ten or more. This chain connects TRBV5-6 to TRBJ2-7, with 7 bases aligning to TRBD2. This CDR3 contains 16 residues. Germline CDR1 reads SGHDT; CDR2 reads YYEEEE. V lost 3 bases, J lost 4 bases, and 13 bases stayed unmatched. Here the CDR3 DNA reads TGTGCCAGCAGCTCGGTCCGGGGGGAAGGTTTTTACGAGCAGTACTTC. Protein sequence: CASSSVRGEGFYEQYF.